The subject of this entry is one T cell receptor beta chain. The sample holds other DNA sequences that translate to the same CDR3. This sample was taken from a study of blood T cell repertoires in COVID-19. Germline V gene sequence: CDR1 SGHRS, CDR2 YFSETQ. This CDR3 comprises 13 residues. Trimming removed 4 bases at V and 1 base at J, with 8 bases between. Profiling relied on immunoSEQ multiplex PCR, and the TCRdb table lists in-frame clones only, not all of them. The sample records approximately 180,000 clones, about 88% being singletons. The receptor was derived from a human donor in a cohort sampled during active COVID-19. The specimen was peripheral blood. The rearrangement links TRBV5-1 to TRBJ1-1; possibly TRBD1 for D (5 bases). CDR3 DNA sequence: TGCGCCAGCAGCATACAGGAGAACACTGAAGCTTTCTTT. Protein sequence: CASSIQENTEAFF.